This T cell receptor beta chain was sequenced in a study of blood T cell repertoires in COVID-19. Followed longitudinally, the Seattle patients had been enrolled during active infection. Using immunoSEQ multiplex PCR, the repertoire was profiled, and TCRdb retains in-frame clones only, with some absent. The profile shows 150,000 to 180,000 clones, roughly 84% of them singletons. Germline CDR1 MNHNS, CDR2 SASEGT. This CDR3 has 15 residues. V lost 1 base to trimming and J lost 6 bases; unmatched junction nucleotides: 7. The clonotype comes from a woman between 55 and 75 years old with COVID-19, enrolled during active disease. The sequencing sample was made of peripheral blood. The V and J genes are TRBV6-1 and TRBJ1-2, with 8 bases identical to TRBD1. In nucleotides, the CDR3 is TGTGCCAGCAGTGAAGGGGCAGGGGGCATGGATGGCTACACCTTC. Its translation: CASSEGAGGMDGYTF.